This record looks at one T cell receptor beta chain sequence and its context. No antigen is known for it. This record comes from a study of cytomegalovirus exposure and HLA in healthy donors. About the study: Within an early data release were about 85 million unique TCRs drawn from HLA-typed donors.

Study-wide points: In a later analysis, compared with equally common non-associated chains, HLA-associated beta chains were more expanded. Cytomegalovirus status was reportedly diagnosed by the classifier with high specificity and sensitivity. In a later analysis, productive TCRs from donors in an Asian-associated ancestry cluster reportedly carried fewer N-insertions than the cohort mean.

CDR1 is MRHNA, CDR2 SNTAGT, per germline. The CDR3 runs 15 residues. Trimming took off 2 bases at V and 4 bases at J, with 14 bases between the two ends. The PCR had 60 Vbeta and 13 Jbeta primers. Some clones are missing from TCRdb's copy, which holds only in-frame ones; the method was immunoSEQ multiplex PCR. Among about 150,000 clones, 65% to 85% were seen once, and the ten largest hold around 1.3%. The chain links TRBV6-4 to TRBJ1-2; D unresolved. Material: PBMCs. This receptor was obtained from a man between 50 and 59 years old in good health and CMV-seropositive. The CDR3 sequence is CASSDTDTWVYGYTF. The DNA for the CDR3 is TGTGCCAGCAGTGACACAGACACGTGGGTCTATGGCTACACCTTC.